This TCR beta chain was sequenced in a study of cytomegalovirus exposure and HLA in healthy donors. Points from the study as a whole: From TCR beta sequences, most subjects' HLA-A and HLA-B alleles were reportedly predicted accurately. Among the most significant clusters, several appeared linked to common viral pathogens in a later analysis.

A word on this clone: Its specificity is unknown.

Germline assignment: CDR1 ENHRY and CDR2 SYGVKD. The CDR3 has 16 residues. The germline V and J ends were trimmed by 0 bases and 4 bases, with 14 bases remaining between them. The PCR made use of 60 Vbeta and 13 Jbeta primers. Assay: immunoSEQ multiplex PCR; the TCRdb copy retains only in-frame clones and omits some. Here the sample spans over 150,000 clones, 68% being singletons. Sequenced input: PBMCs. The rearrangement uses TRBV10-3 and TRBJ2-3; maybe TRBD1 (6 bases). This receptor was identified in a man aged 45-65 years in good health and CMV-seronegative. Written as DNA, the CDR3 is TGTGCCATCAGTGAGTCGGTCGCCAGGGGTGCAGATACGCAGTATTTT. Translation: CAISESVARGADTQYF.